The table lists the clone carrying this T cell receptor (beta chain) with a few counts. Molecular barcoding with unique molecular identifiers was used for the TCRbeta library. TCRdb passed the PCR reads through MiXCR, listing each CDR3 protein once. The sample records around 52,000 distinct CDR3 sequences, roughly 5% being singletons. This sample is drawn from a study of T-cell reconstitution after alpha-beta-depleted transplantation in children. The CDR3 has 17 amino acids. In germline, CDR1 is KGHSH, CDR2 LQKENI. V lost 3 bases, J lost 0 bases, and 16 bases lay in between. The sequenced sample was PBMCs, mostly from graft donor cells, obtained 60 days after TCRalphabeta/CD19-depleted stem cell transplant. This receptor was identified in a female patient aged 2 to 10 who had a stem cell transplant for aplastic anemia, so the T cells may come from the graft donor. The V gene is TRBV18, the J gene TRBJ2-3; possible D gene TRBD1, 5 bases. The CDR3, as DNA: TGTGCCAGCTCACCCCAAATCCAGGGAACGAGCACAGATACGCAGTATTTT. Translating it yields CASSPQIQGTSTDTQYF.